This TCR beta chain was recovered during a study of T cell repertoires in cytomegalovirus infection. Study-wide context: Signatures in public TCR beta sequences pointed to both CMV infection and matching HLA type. Whole-study results and caveats: It was HLA-C-restricted CMV-specific TCR beta clonotypes that dominated the response ex vivo.

The ends were cut back, 8 bases at V and 9 bases at J, with 19 bases in the middle. Germline assignment: CDR1 MDHEN and CDR2 SYDVKM. CDR3 length: 13 residues. TCRdb fed the reads into MiXCR, producing one record per CDR3 protein. The data contain 200,000 to 300,000 distinct CDR3 sequences, approximately 14% of them singletons. Details on this clonotype: Its cognate antigen is unknown.

This clonotype was sampled from a human donor in good health (CMV status not recorded). Some clones in this sample may be carry-over from other donors' samples. Sequenced sample: PBMCs. The chain has TRBV28 and TRBJ2-5; D gene uncertain. The CDR3 sequence is CASLGDPRLAQYF. The CDR3 DNA reads as TGTGCCAGCCTCGGTGATCCCCGCTTGGCCCAGTACTTC. Complete variable domain (other parts from reference TRBV28 and TRBJ2-5): DVKVTQSSRYLVKRTGEKVFLECVQDMDHENMFWYRQDPGLGLRLIYFSYDVKMKEKGDIPEGYSVSREKKERFSLILESASTNQTSMYLCASLGDPRLAQYFGPGTRLLVL.